This is a list of T cell receptor beta chains from one sample in a study of CD8+ T cells in alopecia areata. Some clones are missing from TCRdb's copy, which holds only in-frame ones; the method was immunoSEQ multiplex PCR. The table records approximately 200,000 clones, more than 55% of them present only once. This specimen consisted of CD4+ T cells sorted from blood, obtained at week 4, from a patient treated with tofacitinib. These receptors originate from a human donor with alopecia areata. CDR3s include the opening cysteine and the closing phenylalanine or tryptophan. D genes are given only for firm matches. Clone size, where shown, is once, few, many, or a class for clones that have expanded.

size,V,D,J,DNA,CDR3
.,TRBV9,TRBD2,TRBJ2-3,TGTGCCAGCAGCACGCTAGCGGGGATTACAGATACGCAGTATTTT,CASSTLAGITDTQYF
.,TRBV5-4,TRBD1,TRBJ2-1,TGTGCCAGCAGCTTATCAGGACAGGGAGACAATGAGCAGTTCTTC,CASSLSGQGDNEQFF
.,TRBV7-6,.,TRBJ1-1,TGTGCCAGCAGCCCCAGACCCGGGGGGGGGAACACTGAAGCTTTCTTT,CASSPRPGGGNTEAFF
.,TRBV2,.,TRBJ2-7,TGTGCCAGCAAAATGGTCCCCGAGGGGAACTACGAGCAGTACTTC,CASKMVPEGNYEQYF
few,TRBV10-3,.,TRBJ1-3,TGTGCCATCCGTACGGGCTCTGGAAACACCATATATTTT,CAIRTGSGNTIYF
.,TRBV30,TRBD1,TRBJ2-7,TGTGCCTGGAGGTGGGGACAGGGCAACGAGCAGTACTTC,CAWRWGQGNEQYF
.,TRBV9,.,TRBJ1-2,TGTGCCAGCAGCGTAGGGGAGGGAGCCTATGGCTACACCTTC,CASSVGEGAYGYTF
.,TRBV11-2,.,TRBJ1-1,TGTGCCAGCAGCTTAGTCCCCTCCGCTGAAGCTTTCTTT,CASSLVPSAEAFF
.,TRBV5-1,.,TRBJ2-2,TGCGCCAGCAGCTTGACGCCAGGCGCGAACACCGGGGAGCTGTTTTTT,CASSLTPGANTGELFF
.,TRBV5-1,TRBD1,TRBJ1-2,TGCGCCAGCAGCGCCGTAGGACAGGGGGCAACGGGCTACACCTTC,CASSAVGQGATGYTF
.,TRBV7-9,.,TRBJ1-2,TGTGCCAGCAGCTTAAAAGGGCCCGGGGGGCAGGGCTACACCTTC,CASSLKGPGGQGYTF
few,TRBV7-3,TRBD1,TRBJ1-6,TGTGCCAGCAGCTTAGGGACAGGGGAATCACCCCTCCACTTT,CASSLGTGESPLHF
.,TRBV27,.,TRBJ2-7,TGTGCCAGCAGCCAGGGAGGCGAGCAGTACTTC,CASSQGGEQYF
.,TRBV30,.,TRBJ1-1,TGTGCCTGGAGTGTATCAGGAGGGACTGAAGCTTTCTTT,CAWSVSGGTEAFF
.,TRBV19,.,TRBJ1-1,TGTGCCAGTAGCGTACAGAGGAACACTGAAGCTTTCTTT,CASSVQRNTEAFF
few,TRBV5-6,.,TRBJ2-1,TGTGCCAGCAGCTTTTACAATGAGCAGTTCTTC,CASSFYNEQFF
few,TRBV2,.,TRBJ1-4,TGTGCCAGCATCCCAGAGGTCCGAAGGGAAAAACTGTTTTTT,CASIPEVRREKLFF
.,TRBV29-1,.,TRBJ2-5,TGCAGCGTCGAAGCAGGGTGGGTGGGAAAAAAAGAGACCCAGTACTTC,CSVEAGWVGKKETQYF
few,TRBV25-1,.,TRBJ2-2,TGTGCCAGCAGTGAATCTTGGGGGTCTACCGGGGAGCTGTTTTTT,CASSESWGSTGELFF
.,TRBV9,.,TRBJ2-2,TGTGCCAGCAGCGTAGATGCGGGGGAGCTGTTTTTT,CASSVDAGELFF
.,TRBV6-5,.,TRBJ2-6,TGTGCCAGCAGTCGAACCGGCGCCAACGTCCTGACTTTC,CASSRTGANVLTF
.,TRBV4-3,TRBD1,TRBJ2-7,TGCGCCAGCAGCCAGGGACAGGGGTCCCTCTACGAGCAGTACTTC,CASSQGQGSLYEQYF
.,TRBV29-1,TRBD1,TRBJ2-2,TGCAGCGTTGCTACAGGGGTCGGGGAGCTGTTTTTT,CSVATGVGELFF